Given below is one TCR beta chain in context. What it binds is not known. This entry belongs to a study of pediatric ulcerative colitis. About the study: Most patients had pancolitis, and two had left-sided colitis.

Study-level points and caveats: Substantially fewer templates came from a couple of patients' blood samples.

Up to 500,000 reads were sequenced per sample. Sequencing used immunoSEQ multiplex PCR; TCRdb keeps in-frame clones, though not all of them. Of about 64,000 clones in the sample, 80% to 90% were seen once. Trimming left V 2 bases short and J 6 bases short, with 13 bases between. This CDR3 has 13 amino acids. Germline V gives CDR1 SQVTM, CDR2 ANQGSEA. This TCR derives from a boy younger than 18 with severe ulcerative colitis. Sequencing was done on a sample of blood. The rearrangement joins TRBV29-1 to TRBJ1-2; D is possibly TRBD1 (6 bases). Here the CDR3 reads CSVETGSGDGYTF. The CDR3 DNA reads TGCAGCGTTGAAACAGGGAGCGGGGATGGCTACACCTTC. Full variable domain (rest looked up from reference TRBV29-1 and TRBJ1-2): SAVISQKPSRDICQRGTSLTIQCQVDSQVTMMFWYRQQPGQSLTLIATANQGSEATYESGFVIDKFPISRPNLTFSTLTVSNMSPEDSSIYLCSVETGSGDGYTFGSGTRLTVV.